The 24 T cell receptor beta chains reported below all come from one sample, sequenced in a study of T-cell memory formation after mild COVID-19. TCRdb processed the 5' RACE reads anew with MiXCR; each CDR3 protein has one entry. Altogether roughly 300,000 distinct CDR3 sequences are present, around 8% being singletons, with the ten largest covering 22%. The sample comprised PBMCs or a T cell subset sorted from them (not recorded which). All receptors come from a young man who had mild COVID-19 (a few samples of this study predate the infection). Cell type and time point are not known.

This clonotype was observed a few times. The chain employs TRBV30 and TRBJ2-5; 9 nucleotides agree with TRBD1. V was pared by 3 bases and J by 5 bases, with 10 bases of the junction left unmatched. Germline loops: CDR1 GTSNPN, CDR2 SVGIG (reference sequence). The CDR3 has 15 residues. CDR3 nucleotide sequence: TGTGCCTGGAGCGCCGGACAGGGGATCAGGGAGACCCAGTACTTC. Protein sequence: CAWSAGQGIRETQYF.

The chain is built from TRBV24-1 and TRBJ2-1; 11 nucleotides align to TRBD2. This CDR3 has 16 residues. V dropped 5 bases and J dropped 4; count of bases not matched to a gene: 6. The germline V gene encodes CDR1 KGHDR and CDR2 SFDVKD. Written as DNA, the CDR3 is TGTGCCACCAGTGGCATGGCTAGCGGGGGGTACAATGAGCAGTTCTTC. Residues: CATSGMASGGYNEQFF.

The chain is built from TRBV10-3 and TRBJ1-1; no clear D. Germline V CDR1 and CDR2: ENHRY, SYGVKD. The germline V and J ends were trimmed by 4 bases and 4 bases, with 7 bases remaining between them. The CDR3 sequence is 12 residues long. CDR3 residues: CAISVSATEAFF. The CDR3 DNA reads as TGTGCCATCAGTGTCAGTGCCACTGAAGCTTTCTTT.

The J gene is TRBJ2-3, the V gene TRBV15; D might be TRBD2 (6 bases). CDR1 and CDR2 (germline): LNHNV, YYDKDF (reference sequence). This CDR3 contains 14 residues. Trimming stripped 1 base from V and 4 bases from J, with 9 bases between. The CDR3 DNA is TGTGCCACCAGCAGAGGCGGGGACGCAGATACGCAGTATTTT. As protein: CATSRGGDADTQYF.

This clonotype appeared a few times. The gene calls are TRBV12-3 or TRBV12-4 and TRBJ2-2; D gene uncertain. V was clipped by 6 bases and J by 5 bases, with 10 bases between them. The CDR3 covers 13 residues. The CDR3, as DNA: TGTGCCAGCAGCCCGATAGAAACCGGGGAGCTGTTTTTT. As protein: CASSPIETGELFF.

The chain combines TRBV5-1 with TRBJ2-2; D tentatively reads TRBD1 or TRBD2 (6 bases each). With 1 base removed from V and 5 bases from J, the gap between germline ends came to 21 bases. The CDR3 consists of 18 residues. Germline values: CDR1 SGHRS, CDR2 YFSETQ. Here the CDR3 DNA reads TGCGCCAGCAGCTTGCTCGAAGGGGGGACTGGAGGGACCGGGGAGCTGTTTTTT. Its protein is CASSLLEGGTGGTGELFF.

This clonotype was seen at least ten times. This sequence joins TRBV7-9 and TRBJ1-6; a weak D match, TRBD1 (6 bases). The germline V and J ends were trimmed by 6 bases and 7 bases, with 10 bases remaining between them. This CDR3 is built from 13 residues. Germline assignment: CDR1 SEHNR and CDR2 FQNEAQ (reference sequence). This chain's CDR3 is CASREGQNSPLHF. The CDR3 region has the DNA TGTGCCAGCAGGGAAGGACAGAATTCACCCCTCCACTTT.

This clonotype has just a few counts. The chain carries TRBV20-1 and TRBJ1-2, with 9 bases fitting TRBD1. Per the germline V gene, CDR1 is DFQATT and CDR2 is SNEGSKA (reference sequence). CDR3 size: 14 residues. The chain's CDR3 is CSASSGDRDYGYTF. CDR3 DNA: TGCAGCGCGAGTTCAGGGGACAGGGACTATGGCTACACCTTC.

This clonotype was seen at least ten times. The V gene is TRBV29-1, the J gene TRBJ2-7, with 7 bases that match TRBD1. The CDR3 spans 15 residues. The ends lost 3 bases at V and 2 bases at J; junction bases unmatched: 10. CDR1 SQVTM and CDR2 ANQGSEA come from the germline V gene. CDR3 loop: CSVEVAGTAPYEQYV. The CDR3 coding sequence is TGCAGCGTTGAGGTGGCAGGGACAGCCCCCTACGAGCAGTACGTC.

This clonotype was picked up many times. The chain combines TRBV12-3 or TRBV12-4 with TRBJ1-5, with a possible D match to TRBD1 (6 bases). This CDR3 contains 15 residues. V lost 7 bases, J lost 1 base, and 14 bases lay in between. The CDR3 loop reads CASTSGGASNQPQHF. CDR3 nucleotide sequence: TGTGCCAGCACGTCGGGGGGGGCAAGCAATCAGCCCCAGCATTTT.

This chain joins TRBV20-1 and TRBJ2-3, with D possibly being TRBD1 (5 bases). V was shortened by 2 bases and J by 1 base, with 10 bases between the two germline ends. The CDR3 length is 14 residues. The V gene's germline CDR1 is DFQATT and CDR2 SNEGSKA (reference sequence). The CDR3: CSARWGSGTDTQYF. The CDR3 region has the DNA TGCAGTGCTAGATGGGGCTCGGGCACAGATACGCAGTATTTT.

The rearrangement uses TRBV20-1 and TRBJ1-1; unclear D gene. V was trimmed by 2 bases and J by 2 bases, leaving 12 bases between them. The germline V gene has CDR1 DFQATT and CDR2 SNEGSKA (reference sequence). CDR3 size: 14 residues. CDR3 region: CSARPGSANTEAFF. The CDR3, as DNA: TGCAGTGCTAGACCCGGGTCCGCAAACACTGAAGCTTTCTTT.

This clonotype occurred many times. The chain couples TRBV7-2 to TRBJ1-5, with 11 bases fitting TRBD1. Germline assignment: CDR1 SGHTA and CDR2 FQGNSA. The CDR3 has 13 amino acids. V trimming: 8 bases; J trimming: 4 bases; junction bases outside the gene matches: 1. The CDR3 region is CASRDRGNQPQHF. The CDR3, as DNA: TGTGCCAGCCGGGACAGGGGGAATCAGCCCCAGCATTTT.

This clonotype was found a few times. The rearrangement uses TRBV5-1 and TRBJ1-1; the D is unclear. The CDR3 spans 13 residues. From germline, CDR1 is SGHRS and CDR2 YFSETQ. Trimming stripped 0 bases from V and 7 bases from J, with 10 bases between. The DNA of the CDR3 is TGCGCCAGCAGCTTGGTTGGTGGGGTTGAAGCTTTCTTT. This encodes CASSLVGGVEAFF. Full variable domain (missing parts from reference TRBV5-1 and TRBJ1-1): KAGVTQTPRYLIKTRGQQVTLSCSPISGHRSVSWYQQTPGQGLQFLFEYFSETQRNKGNFPGRFSGRQFSNSRSEMNVSTLELGDSALYLCASSLVGGVEAFFGQGTRLTVV.

This clonotype was seen a few times. The chain is built from TRBV15 and TRBJ2-5, with D perhaps matching TRBD1 (6 bases). The V and J ends lost 1 base and 9 bases respectively, with 15 bases between them. The germline CDR1 and CDR2 sequences are LNHNV and YYDKDF (reference sequence). This CDR3 contains 14 residues. The CDR3 DNA follows: TGTGCCACCAGCAGAGCGGGGTCGCAGGGGCCCCAGTACTTC. Translation: CATSRAGSQGPQYF.

This clonotype came up many times. V is TRBV2 and J is TRBJ2-1, with D unresolved. Germline CDR1 and CDR2: SNHLY and FYNNEI. This CDR3 is 11 amino acids long. V lost 2 bases, J lost 4 bases, and 0 bases lay in between. The CDR3 spells CASSEYNEQFF. CDR3 coding DNA: TGTGCCAGCAGTGAATACAATGAGCAGTTCTTC.

The J gene is TRBJ1-2, the V gene TRBV10-2, with 9 bases that match TRBD1. The CDR3 has 14 residues. Germline V gene data show CDR1 as WSHSY and CDR2 as SAAADI. J gave up 8 bases and V 2 bases, and 6 bases lay outside the gene matches. The CDR3 is CASSEGTGYDGYTF. CDR3 nucleotides: TGCGCCAGCAGTGAGGGGACAGGGTATGACGGCTACACCTTC.

This CDR3 reads CASSSTPEKAYEQYF. In nucleotides, the CDR3 is TGTGCCAGCAGCTCCACCCCCGAAAAGGCCTACGAGCAGTACTTC. The chain is built from TRBV7-9 and TRBJ2-7; no clear D gene. Germline V gene sequence: CDR1 SEHNR, CDR2 FQNEAQ (reference sequence). This CDR3 is 15 amino acids long. V was cut by 4 bases and J by 2 bases, with 15 bases left in between.

This chain connects TRBV4-2 to TRBJ2-5, with D hard to call. Germline CDR1 LGHNA, CDR2 YNFKEQ. CDR3 length equals 14 residues. Trimming took 0 bases from V and 3 from J, leaving 8 bases between them. CDR3 in DNA: TGTGCCAGCAGCCAAGACAGTGGCAAAGAGACCCAGTACTTC. It translates to CASSQDSGKETQYF.

This chain joins TRBV7-2 and TRBJ2-1; D remains ambiguous. Germline CDR1 reads SGHTA; CDR2 reads FQGNSA. V was shortened by 3 bases and J by 7 bases, with 28 bases between the two germline ends. The CDR3 is made up of 19 amino acids. The CDR3, as DNA: TGTGCCAGCAGCTTGAATCGGGTCGTCGGCTTGGTGATAACAAATGAGCAGTTCTTC. Its translation: CASSLNRVVGLVITNEQFF.

This sequence joins TRBV3-1 and TRBJ2-2; D gene uncertain. This CDR3 comprises 14 residues. Trimming left V 4 bases short and J 0 bases short, with 6 bases between. Per the germline V gene, CDR1 is LGHDT and CDR2 is YNNKEL (reference sequence). The CDR3 spells CASSRIPNTGELFF. For the CDR3, the DNA is TGTGCCAGCAGCCGGATACCGAACACCGGGGAGCTGTTTTTT.

This clonotype was observed many times. This chain connects TRBV10-3 to TRBJ1-2, with 10 positions matching TRBD1. Trimming took 6 bases from V and 8 from J; bases not matched to a gene: 6. CDR1 ENHRY and CDR2 SYGVKD come from the germline V gene. The CDR3 spans 13 residues. CDR3 coding DNA: TGTGCCATCAGAAAAGGGACAGGGGACGGCTACACCTTC. Amino acids: CAIRKGTGDGYTF.

The J gene is TRBJ2-4, the V gene TRBV7-8; possible D gene TRBD2, 5 bases. Trimming removed 6 bases from V and 9 bases from J, with 12 bases in between. Germline-derived CDR1 and CDR2 are SGHVS and FQNEAQ. The CDR3 sequence is 12 residues long. This CDR3 is CASSVQEGIQYF. Here the CDR3 DNA reads TGTGCCAGCAGTGTTCAAGAGGGCATTCAGTACTTC. The full variable domain, its missing parts supplied by reference TRBV7-8 and TRBJ2-4, is GAGVSQSPRYKVAKRGQDVALRCDPISGHVSLFWYQQALGQGPEFLTYFQNEAQLDKSGLPSDRFFAERPEGSVSTLKIQRTQQEDSAVYLCASSVQEGIQYFGAGTRLSVL.

The chain couples TRBV7-2 to TRBJ1-2; D unresolved. The ends were cut back, 5 bases at V and 3 bases at J, with 13 bases in the middle. CDR3 length: 14 amino acids. The germline CDR1 and CDR2 sequences are SGHTA and FQGNSA. This CDR3 reads CASSRVSLDYGYTF. CDR3 nucleotides: TGTGCCAGCAGCCGGGTATCTCTGGACTATGGCTACACCTTC.